This T cell receptor (beta chain) originates from a study of T cell changes during pregnancy in multiple sclerosis. CDR1 and CDR2 from the germline V gene are SGDLS and YYNGEE. Trimming shortened V by 3 bases and J by 8 bases, and 12 bases separated the two germline ends. There are 13 residues in the CDR3. Assay used: immunoSEQ multiplex PCR; TCRdb lists only in-frame clones, some missing. Found here are about 60,000 clones, 80% to 95% of them singletons; the top ten hold 5.5% to 7%. V usage is TRBV9 and J usage is TRBJ2-1; perhaps TRBD1 as D (6 bases). The origin of this receptor is a female donor in good health, enrolled as a control in a pregnancy study. Sequenced here: peripheral blood, sampled in the third trimester of pregnancy. The CDR3 protein is CASSGVRGYEQFF. In nucleotides, the CDR3 is TGTGCCAGCAGCGGGGTGAGGGGGTATGAGCAGTTCTTC.